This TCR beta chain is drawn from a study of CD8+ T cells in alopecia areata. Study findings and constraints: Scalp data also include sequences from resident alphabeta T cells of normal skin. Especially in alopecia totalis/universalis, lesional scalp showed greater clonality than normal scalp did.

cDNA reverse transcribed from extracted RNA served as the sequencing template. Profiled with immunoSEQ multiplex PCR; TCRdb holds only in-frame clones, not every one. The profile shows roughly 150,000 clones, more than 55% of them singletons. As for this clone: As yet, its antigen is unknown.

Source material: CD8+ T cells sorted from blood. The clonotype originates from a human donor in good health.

CDR3 amino acids: CASSPGTGFGNTIYF. As DNA, the CDR3 is TGCGCCAGCAGCCCAGGGACAGGGTTCGGAAACACCATATATTTT. The J gene is TRBJ1-3, the V gene TRBV4-1; TRBD1 agrees at 9 bases. J gave up 4 bases and V 4 bases, and 5 bases lay outside the gene matches. The germline gives CDR1 MGHRA, CDR2 YSYEKL. The CDR3 covers 15 residues.